This is a list of T cell receptor beta chains from one sample in a study of blood T cell repertoires in COVID-19. This table comes from immunoSEQ multiplex PCR, and its TCRdb copy is limited to in-frame clones, with some not included. The top ten clones hold 3% to 3.5% of a sample with about 240,000 clones, about three quarters of them seen once. The specimen was peripheral blood. All receptors come from a woman aged 80 or older with acute or convalescent COVID-19. The CDR3 runs from the conserved cysteine through the conserved F or W. A D gene is named only where the DNA matches it firmly. Expanded clones are given a class, and other clones once, few, many or no size at all.

>.|TRBD1|TRBV6-2/TRBV6-3|TRBJ1-5
CASSYYSPDRGRDQPQHF
TGTGCCAGCAGTTACTATAGCCCGGACAGGGGGCGAGATCAGCCCCAGCATTTT
>.|.|TRBV10-3|TRBJ2-7
CAISEVGVAGEQYF
TGTGCCATCAGCGAAGTCGGAGTGGCCGGCGAGCAGTACTTC
>once|.|TRBV6-5|TRBJ1-2
CASSYQGLNIGGYTF
TGTGCCAGCAGTTACCAGGGGCTCAATATTGGTGGCTACACCTTC
>.|.|TRBV7-7|TRBJ2-1
CASSLDRVNEQFF
TGTGCCAGCAGCTTAGACAGGGTAAATGAGCAGTTCTTC
>.|TRBD2|TRBV7-9|TRBJ2-1
CASSSPGGRGVTYNEQFF
TGTGCCAGCAGCTCCCCCGGGGGGCGGGGGGTAACTTACAATGAGCAGTTCTTC
>few|.|TRBV29-1|TRBJ2-3
CSVAGHRTDTQYF
TGCAGCGTCGCTGGACACCGCACAGATACGCAGTATTTT
>.|TRBD2|TRBV19|TRBJ2-2
CASSIEGASGTNTGELFF
TGTGCCAGTAGTATAGAAGGGGCTAGCGGGACGAACACCGGGGAGCTGTTTTTT
>.|.|TRBV9|TRBJ1-3
CASSPGVGNTIYF
TGTGCCAGCAGCCCCGGGGTTGGAAACACCATATATTTT
>few|.|TRBV6-5|TRBJ1-1
CASSYRGLGNTEAFF
TGTGCCAGCAGTTACCGGGGGTTAGGGAACACTGAAGCTTTCTTT
>.|TRBD1|TRBV2|TRBJ1-5
CASSQGQGLMQPQHF
TGTGCCAGCAGCCAAGGACAGGGGTTGATGCAGCCCCAGCATTTT
>once|.|TRBV7-6|TRBJ1-5
CASSLSVRASNQPQHF
TGTGCCAGCAGCTTATCGGTCAGGGCGAGCAATCAGCCCCAGCATTTT
>.|TRBD1|TRBV6-5|TRBJ1-2
CASRRTGSTYGYTF
TGTGCCAGCAGAAGGACAGGGTCCACTTATGGCTACACCTTC
>.|TRBD2|TRBV3-1/TRBV3-2|TRBJ2-3
CASSQVSSGGRADTQYF
TGTGCCAGCAGCCAAGTGTCTAGCGGGGGTAGGGCAGATACGCAGTATTTT
>.|.|TRBV25-1|TRBJ1-1
CASSELTNTEAFF
TGTGCCAGCAGTGAATTGACAAACACTGAAGCTTTCTTT
>.|.|TRBV11-1|TRBJ1-3
CASSSGGVHSGNTIYF
TGTGCCAGCAGCTCCGGAGGGGTCCACTCTGGAAACACCATATATTTT
>.|TRBD2|TRBV7-9|TRBJ2-5
CASSLGLAELYQETQYF
TGTGCCAGCAGCTTAGGCCTAGCGGAGCTGTACCAAGAGACCCAGTACTTC
>many|TRBD1|TRBV19|TRBJ1-2
CASTPPGQGIYGYTF
TGTGCCAGTACTCCGCCCGGACAGGGGATTTATGGCTACACCTTC
>.|TRBD2|TRBV3-1/TRBV3-2|TRBJ2-3
CASSPGLVAPDTQYF
TGTGCCAGCAGCCCAGGACTAGTGGCCCCAGATACGCAGTATTTT
>.|.|TRBV28|TRBJ1-6
CAMSPGRNSPLHF
TGTGCCATGTCCCCGGGGAGAAATTCACCCCTCCACTTT
>.|.|TRBV27|TRBJ1-2
CATGRGYGYTF
TGTGCCACTGGTAGGGGCTATGGCTACACCTTC
>.|TRBD2|TRBV29-1|TRBJ2-7
CSVQGGVGASGSYEQYF
TGCAGCGTCCAAGGGGGTGTTGGGGCTAGCGGGAGTTACGAGCAGTACTTC
>few|.|TRBV11-2|TRBJ2-1
CASSLGGYSYNEQFF
TGTGCCAGCAGCTTAGGAGGATATTCCTACAATGAGCAGTTCTTC
>.|.|TRBV10-1|TRBJ1-5
CASSDCSGGGCNQPQHF
TGCGCCAGCAGTGATTGTTCTGGGGGAGGGTGCAATCAGCCCCAGCATTTT
>.|.|TRBV27|TRBJ1-1
CASSLGGGPRAEAFF
TGTGCCAGCAGTTTAGGGGGGGGGCCAAGGGCTGAAGCTTTCTTT
>.|TRBD2|TRBV6-5|TRBJ2-1
CASRSGRRNNEQFF
TGTGCCAGCAGGAGCGGGAGGCGTAACAATGAGCAGTTCTTC
>.|TRBD2|TRBV5-5|TRBJ2-5
CASSLESGRGETQYF
TGTGCCAGCAGCTTGGAATCCGGGAGGGGGGAGACCCAGTACTTC
>.|.|TRBV19|TRBJ2-3
CASSISTDYTQYF
TGTGCCAGTAGTATTAGTACCGATTATACGCAGTATTTT
>.|TRBD1|TRBV6-5|TRBJ2-5
CASSYAGGQETQYF
TGTGCCAGCAGTTACGCAGGGGGCCAAGAGACCCAGTACTTC
>.|.|TRBV7-9|TRBJ1-2
CASTVQGLYGYTF
TGTGCCAGCACCGTACAGGGTTTGTATGGCTACACCTTC
>once|.|TRBV30|TRBJ2-3
CAWGESDTQYF
TGTGCCTGGGGTGAGTCAGATACGCAGTATTTT
>.|TRBD2|TRBV6-5|TRBJ2-5
CASSLAGIETQYF
TGTGCCAGCAGTTTAGCGGGGATAGAGACCCAGTACTTC
>few|TRBD1|TRBV11-2|TRBJ2-5
CASSYRDRGRETQYF
TGTGCCAGCAGTTACCGGGACAGGGGTCGTGAGACCCAGTACTTC
>.|TRBD1|TRBV5-4|TRBJ1-6
CASSGGTGSGNSPLHF
TGTGCCAGCAGCGGGGGGACAGGATCAGGCAATTCACCCCTCCACTTT
>few|.|TRBV5-4|TRBJ1-1
CASSLGQRNTEAFF
TGTGCCAGCAGCTTGGGACAACGGAACACTGAAGCTTTCTTT
>.|TRBD2|TRBV5-4|TRBJ2-1
CASSFRTSGRAEQFF
TGTGCCAGCAGCTTTAGGACTAGCGGGAGGGCTGAGCAGTTCTTC
>.|TRBD2|TRBV10-1|TRBJ2-1
CASSAPGLAGNNEQFF
TGCGCCAGCAGTGCCCCCGGACTAGCGGGCAACAATGAGCAGTTCTTC
>.|.|TRBV3-1/TRBV3-2|TRBJ1-3
CASSQDSRSGNTIYF
TGTGCCAGCAGCCAGGACAGCCGCTCTGGAAACACCATATATTTT
>.|.|TRBV25-1|TRBJ1-1
CASSEQGNTEAFF
TGTGCCAGCAGTGAACAGGGAAACACTGAAGCTTTCTTT
>.|.|TRBV7-6|TRBJ2-1
CASSGPGRTYNEQFF
TGTGCCAGCAGCGGTCCAGGAAGGACCTACAATGAGCAGTTCTTC
>.|TRBD2|TRBV5-1|TRBJ2-2
CASSLGLAVNTGELFF
TGCGCCAGCAGCTTGGGACTAGCGGTGAACACCGGGGAGCTGTTTTTT
>.|.|TRBV18|TRBJ2-1
CASSQNLALAYNEQFF
TGTGCCAGCTCACAAAACCTGGCCCTCGCATACAATGAGCAGTTCTTC
>.|.|TRBV7-9|TRBJ1-4
CASSLDGGLGEKLFF
TGTGCCAGCAGCTTAGACGGGGGGCTGGGTGAAAAACTGTTTTTT
>.|.|TRBV5-6|TRBJ1-2
CASSLAGAGTNYGYTF
TGTGCCAGCAGCTTGGCTGGGGCAGGGACTAACTATGGCTACACCTTC
>.|TRBD1|TRBV5-6|TRBJ1-6
CASSLQGLNSPLHF
TGTGCCAGCAGCTTACAGGGGTTAAATTCACCCCTCCACTTT
>once|.|TRBV6-1|TRBJ1-4
CASSARGGPFATNEKLFF
TGTGCCAGCAGTGCTAGGGGGGGACCATTTGCAACTAATGAAAAACTGTTTTTT
>.|TRBD1|TRBV5-6|TRBJ2-2
CASSRRTGRETGELFF
TGTGCCAGCAGCAGAAGGACAGGGCGTGAGACCGGGGAGCTGTTTTTT
>.|TRBD1|TRBV30|TRBJ2-5
CAWAGQAQETQYF
TGTGCCTGGGCCGGACAGGCTCAGGAGACCCAGTACTTC
>.|TRBD1|TRBV6-5|TRBJ1-2
CASSYSDRAVGYTF
TGTGCCAGCAGTTACTCAGACAGGGCGGTCGGCTACACCTTC
>.|.|TRBV4-1|TRBJ1-5
CASSQEGQRDQPQHF
TGCGCCAGCAGCCAAGAAGGACAGCGAGATCAGCCCCAGCATTTT
>.|.|TRBV5-1|TRBJ2-2
CASSFNRDSARLFF
TGCGCCAGCAGCTTCAACAGGGATAGTGCTCGGCTGTTTTTT
>.|.|TRBV12-3/TRBV12-4|TRBJ1-1
CASSRKMNTEAFF
TGTGCCAGCAGCAGGAAGATGAACACTGAAGCTTTCTTT
>few|TRBD1|TRBV5-1|TRBJ2-1
CASRSTGQAYNEQFF
TGCGCCAGCAGGAGCACCGGACAGGCCTACAATGAGCAGTTCTTC
>.|.|TRBV21-1|TRBJ1-2
CASSKEAGAPNYGYTF
TGTGCCAGCAGCAAAGAGGCAGGGGCTCCCAACTATGGCTACACCTTC
>.|.|TRBV7-2|TRBJ2-5
CASSLDRLAQYF
TGTGCCAGCAGCTTGGATAGACTCGCCCAGTACTTC
>.|.|TRBV5-1|TRBJ2-7
CASSLAGAGEKGKYF
TGCGCCAGCAGCTTGGCCGGGGCAGGGGAAAAGGGGAAGTACTTC